This TCR beta chain is drawn from a study of blood T cell repertoires in COVID-19. Study-level information: COVID-19 samples collected from the United States, Italy and Spain covered acute and convalescent phases. Sample material is recorded as cDNA or gDNA derived from T cells, B-cell-depleted T cells, or PBMCs.

Per the germline V gene, CDR1 is MGHDK and CDR2 is SYGVNS. Trimming pared 6 bases from V and 1 base from J, leaving 15 bases between. This CDR3 contains 15 residues. Sequenced by immunoSEQ multiplex PCR; TCRdb stores in-frame clones only, minus some. The table lists 160,000 or so clones, more than 65% of them singletons, with roughly 15% in the top ten. The source material was PBMCs or T cells enriched from blood (not recorded which). The chain couples TRBV25-1 to TRBJ1-1, with D unresolved. This TCR was sampled from a man aged 50 or older who had recovered from COVID-19. The CDR3 DNA sequence: TGTGCCAGCAGCCCCGGCGGCAGTTGGAACACTGAAGCTTTCTTT. Encoded protein: CASSPGGSWNTEAFF.